This paragraph reports one TCR beta chain. Its antigen remains unknown. Time point described: cycle 4 day 1 (C4D1), after six to seven weeks of nivolumab. Each and every patient relapsed after autologous stem cell transplantation, and patients got differing brentuximab vedotin exposure. This record comes from a study of PD-1 blockade in classical Hodgkin lymphoma. Turning to the study itself: Nivolumab dosing for patients was 3 mg/kg, administered intravenously every 2 weeks.

TCRdb's copy holds only in-frame clones and misses some; the assay was immunoSEQ multiplex PCR. The sample lists around 92,000 clones; 65% to 85% were seen once. Findings and limits, study-wide: Complete responders had baseline diversity similar to newly diagnosed patients. Researchers reported that CD4+ TCR diversity, though not CD8+, rose significantly by C4D1.

This receptor was taken from a human donor with classical Hodgkin lymphoma. Here the sequenced sample was peripheral blood mononuclear cells (PBMCs), taken before the fourth cycle of nivolumab.

CDR3 coding DNA: TGTGCCAGCAGCGTAAGCCCCCCCGAGACCCAGTACTTC. Protein sequence: CASSVSPPETQYF. The chain is built from TRBV9 and TRBJ2-5; D not certain. This CDR3 spans 13 amino acids. Germline V gene data show CDR1 as SGDLS and CDR2 as YYNGEE. V was clipped by 1 base and J by 5 bases, with 9 bases between them.